Each of the 8 T cell receptor beta chains below was sequenced from the same sample in a study of beta chain features in type 1 diabetes (dated by TCRdb to 2016 to 2019). Receptors were amplified or captured by the immunoSEQ multiplex PCR assay. The entire isolated RNA was reverse transcribed using the High Capacity cDNA Reverse Transcription Kit, and thus expressed TCRB transcripts were sequenced. Not all clones reach the TCRdb copy of this immuneACCESS table, which keeps in-frame sequences only. Checked studies attribute under half of the gap to unresolved V genes and leave the rest unexplained. In this sample the table shows tens of thousands of clones, about 70% of which occur a single time. Jointly, the top ten make up under 2.5% of the sample. Material for sequencing was Tregs from blood. The sample's cell subset or site, from its label and the paper: regulatory CD4+ T cells. The receptors come from a woman between 35 and 50 years old in good health.

The V call is TRBV5-1, the J call TRBJ2-1; 10 bases agree with TRBD2. The germline gives CDR1 SGHRS, CDR2 YFSETQ. CDR3 length equals 16 residues. V trimming: 4 bases; J trimming: 4 bases; junction bases outside the gene matches: 8. CDR3 sequence: CASSGSGGRDYNEQFF. In DNA, the CDR3 is TGCGCCAGCAGCGGTAGCGGGGGGCGGGATTACAATGAGCAGTTCTTC.

V gene TRBV7-8 combines with J gene TRBJ2-7, with 8 bases fitting TRBD1. The CDR3 runs to 14 residues. The germline V gene has CDR1 SGHVS and CDR2 FQNEAQ. V was pared by 2 bases and J by 4 bases, with 4 bases of the junction left unmatched. CDR3 in amino acids: CASSLRTGSYEQYF. The CDR3 DNA reads TGTGCCAGCAGCTTACGGACAGGGTCTTACGAGCAGTACTTC.

This clone is termed medium-sized. The J gene is TRBJ2-1, the V gene TRBV7-2, with D hard to call. Between the trimmed V and J ends, which lost 5 bases and 7 bases, there was a span of 15 bases. This CDR3 has 14 amino acids. Per the germline V gene, CDR1 is SGHTA and CDR2 is FQGNSA. The DNA for the CDR3 is TGTGCCAGCAGCCTCCGTCCGACGAGGAATGAGCAGTTCTTC. Translating it yields CASSLRPTRNEQFF.

This clone was seen more than once but under ten times. The chain couples TRBV29-1 to TRBJ2-2; D may be TRBD1 (5 bases). The CDR3 is 13 residues long. The V gene's germline CDR1 is SQVTM and CDR2 ANQGSEA. V gave up 4 bases and J gave up 0 bases, with 6 bases separating them. CDR3 DNA sequence: TGCAGCGTTGCAGGGCCGAACACCGGGGAGCTGTTTTTT. It codes for CSVAGPNTGELFF.

This chain links TRBV10-3 with TRBJ2-1; 8 bases fit TRBD2. V shed 11 bases and J 5 bases; nucleotides not matched to a gene: 11. Germline V lookup: CDR1 ENHRY, CDR2 SYGVKD. CDR3 length: 14 amino acids. CDR3 residues: CASQGSGGNNEQFF. CDR3 DNA sequence: TGTGCCTCCCAAGGGAGCGGGGGAAACAATGAGCAGTTCTTC.

This chain connects TRBV29-1 to TRBJ1-2, with 9 bases that match TRBD1. Germline lookup yields CDR1 SQVTM and CDR2 ANQGSEA. J gave up 4 bases and V 6 bases, and 9 bases lay outside the gene matches. The CDR3 has 14 residues. CDR3 nucleotide sequence: TGCAGCGTGGGAGGGACAGGGCGCTCCTATGGCTACACCTTC. It codes for CSVGGTGRSYGYTF.

The genes are TRBV18 and TRBJ1-2, with D perhaps TRBD1 (5 bases). Trimming took 6 bases from V and 7 from J, leaving 15 bases between them. Germline V gene lookup returns CDR1 KGHSH and CDR2 LQKENI. The CDR3 spans 13 residues. CDR3: CASSDQGDGGYTF. The CDR3 bases are TGTGCCAGCTCCGACCAGGGTGACGGTGGCTACACCTTC.

The chain combines TRBV5-4 with TRBJ2-5; 9 nucleotides agree with TRBD1. The CDR3 consists of 13 residues. Germline V CDR1 and CDR2: SGHNT, YYREEE (reference sequence). Trimming at V came to 6 bases and at J to 4 bases, leaving 4 bases not matched to a gene. The CDR3 sequence: CASNQQGAETQYF. CDR3 nucleotide sequence: TGTGCCAGCAACCAACAGGGGGCAGAGACCCAGTACTTC.